The rows below give T cell receptor beta chains drawn from one sample of a study of blood T cell repertoires in COVID-19. Method: immunoSEQ multiplex PCR; TCRdb's copy keeps in-frame clones and lacks some. Counted here are some 190,000 clones, more than 65% occurring once; the ten biggest clones make up about 10%. Sequenced sample: peripheral blood. The receptor set was obtained from a woman older than 75 with active or convalescent COVID-19. Each CDR3 is given with its conserved first and last residue. A D gene is named only where the DNA matches it firmly. Clone size is shown for a subset of rows, as once, few, many or a class of expanded clone.

V gene	D gene	clone size	CDR3 length	J gene	CDR3 DNA	CDR3 protein
TRBV7-3	TRBD2	-	14	TRBJ2-7	TGTGCCAGCAGCTCTACTAGCGCGGTGAACGAGCAGTACTTC	CASSSTSAVNEQYF
TRBV6-6	-	-	13	TRBJ1-2	TGTGCCAGCAGCCCGACAGGAGACTATGGCTACACCTTC	CASSPTGDYGYTF
TRBV12-3/TRBV12-4	-	-	12	TRBJ2-7	TGTGCCAGCAGTCCCGACTTCTACGAGCAGTACTTC	CASSPDFYEQYF
TRBV7-9	TRBD2	-	18	TRBJ2-7	TGTGCCAGCAGCTTAGCGTCTAGACTAGCGGGAGACTCCTACGAGCAGTACTTC	CASSLASRLAGDSYEQYF
TRBV14	TRBD2	-	13	TRBJ2-7	TGTGCCAGCAGTCGTTACGGCGGGGGCGAGCAGTACTTC	CASSRYGGGEQYF
TRBV9	-	-	13	TRBJ2-5	TGTGCCAGCAGCGAACAGGGTCAAGAGACCCAGTACTTC	CASSEQGQETQYF
TRBV28	TRBD2	-	14	TRBJ2-3	TGTGCCAGCAGTCTCAGCGGGAACACAGATACGCAGTATTTT	CASSLSGNTDTQYF
TRBV19	-	-	13	TRBJ1-1	TGTGCCAGTAGTGCTCCAGGAGGCAATGAAGCTTTCTTT	CASSAPGGNEAFF
TRBV2	-	-	12	TRBJ1-4	TGTGCCAGCAGGGAGCCTGGTGAAAAACTGTTTTTT	CASREPGEKLFF
TRBV5-1	-	once	14	TRBJ1-1	TGCGCCAGCAGCTTGGGCAGGGAACGCACTGAAGCTTTCTTT	CASSLGRERTEAFF
TRBV18	-	-	18	TRBJ1-2	TGTGCCAGCTCACCACCGTCCCTAGGGCAGACAGTCGGCTATGGCTACACCTTC	CASSPPSLGQTVGYGYTF
TRBV7-9	TRBD2	-	17	TRBJ2-7	TGTGCCAGCAGCAGACTAGGGACTAGCGGGATAGCCTACGAGCAGTACTTC	CASSRLGTSGIAYEQYF
TRBV2	TRBD1	-	14	TRBJ2-7	TGTGCCAGCAGCACGACAGGGGGCGGTTTCGAGCAGTACTTC	CASSTTGGGFEQYF
TRBV5-1	-	-	15	TRBJ1-4	TGCGCCAGCGGCCGTGGTGACACAGCTAATGAAAAACTGTTTTTT	CASGRGDTANEKLFF
TRBV7-2	-	once	14	TRBJ1-2	TGTGCCAGCAGCTTATCCCAGGGAAACTATGGCTACACCTTC	CASSLSQGNYGYTF
TRBV28	TRBD1	few	18	TRBJ1-6	TGTGCCAGCAGTTTTTATACAGGGGCGAGCTCCTATAATTCACCCCTCCACTTT	CASSFYTGASSYNSPLHF
TRBV21-1	-	once	13	TRBJ2-7	TGTGCCACACCCCAGGGGCGAATCTACGAGCAGTACTTC	CATPQGRIYEQYF
TRBV5-6	-	-	13	TRBJ2-5	TGTGCCAGCAGCTTGGGCAGGCAAGAGACCCAGTACTTC	CASSLGRQETQYF
TRBV5-1	-	-	13	TRBJ1-5	TGCGCCAGCAGCTTAAGCGGGGACGAGCCCCAGCATTTT	CASSLSGDEPQHF
TRBV2	TRBD1	few	14	TRBJ1-1	TGTGCCAGCAACCCAAGGACAGGTAGCACTGAAGCTTTCTTT	CASNPRTGSTEAFF
TRBV6-5	TRBD1	-	13	TRBJ1-6	TGTGCCAGCAGGGGACAGGGGGACAAGCCCCTCCACTTT	CASRGQGDKPLHF
TRBV6-6	-	few	13	TRBJ2-2	TGTGCCAGCACCCCTACGAACACCGGGGAGCTGTTTTTT	CASTPTNTGELFF
TRBV11-3	-	once	16	TRBJ1-1	TGTGCCAGCAGCTTAGCGTGGCGGGGCCCGAGCACTGAAGCTTTCTTT	CASSLAWRGPSTEAFF
TRBV24-1	-	-	15	TRBJ1-5	TGTGCCACCAGTGATTCTAGGACAGCGAGTCAGCCCCAGCATTTT	CATSDSRTASQPQHF
TRBV19	TRBD2	-	17	TRBJ2-3	TGTGCCACCACCCTTCGACTAGCGGGAGGTTCAGCAGATACGCAGTATTTT	CATTLRLAGGSADTQYF
TRBV5-1	-	once	13	TRBJ2-7	TGCGCCAGCAGCTTGGCTCAGGGGGGCGAGCAGTACTTC	CASSLAQGGEQYF
TRBV18	TRBD1	-	15	TRBJ2-1	TGTGCCAGCTCCCTGGGACAGCTCTCCTACAATGAGCAGTTCTTC	CASSLGQLSYNEQFF
TRBV5-1	-	few	14	TRBJ1-2	TGCGCCAGCAGCTTTCAGGGGCCCTATGGTGGCTACACCTTC	CASSFQGPYGGYTF
TRBV6-5	-	-	15	TRBJ2-1	TGTGCCAGCAGTATCCGGACTACCCCAGGAAATGAGCAGTTCTTC	CASSIRTTPGNEQFF
TRBV5-6	-	-	17	TRBJ1-2	TGTGCCAGCAGCTTGGTGGGGCTGGGAAGTATGAGCTATGGCTACACCTTC	CASSLVGLGSMSYGYTF
TRBV4-1	-	-	17	TRBJ2-2	TGCGCCAGCAGCCAGCTCCAGGGGACGGCGAACACCGGGGAGCTGTTTTTT	CASSQLQGTANTGELFF
TRBV6-5	TRBD1	-	15	TRBJ1-6	TGTGCCAGCGGGGACAGGGGTTCCTATAATTCACCCCTCCACTTT	CASGDRGSYNSPLHF
TRBV10-3	TRBD1	-	15	TRBJ2-7	TGTGCCATCAGTGAGTCGGACAGGGGCAGGTACGAGCAGTACTTC	CAISESDRGRYEQYF